The clone carrying this TCR beta chain was seen more than once but under ten times. Its antigen remains unidentified. A much larger clone sits a single nucleotide away, making a read error possible. This sample's time point: newly diagnosed GD, antithyroid drugs for less than 3 months. There was RNA extracted from PBMCs, and the TCR library was made from it. This entry belongs to a study of regulatory T cells in long-lasting Graves disease. CDR3 length: 10 residues. The germline V gene has CDR1 LNHDA and CDR2 SQIVND (reference sequence). Trimming left V 9 bases short and J 0 bases short, with 2 bases between. Building the TCR beta libraries relied on iRepertoire HTBI primers, and CDR3 regions underwent Arm-PCR. TCRdb ran MiXCR on the multiplex PCR reads and lists one entry per CDR3 protein. Altogether more than 450,000 distinct CDR3 sequences are present, 12% being singletons, with the ten largest covering over 7%.

Study-level points and caveats: Persistent patients shared fewer than 3,500 public clonotypes among themselves. Newly diagnosed patients shared fewer, at roughly 1,000.

The same sample was also used in a study of T cells in Graves' hyperthyroidism and ophthalmopathy. This second study says: Orbital computed tomography and thyroid ultrasound, together with serum TRAb and thyroxine and clinical symptoms, were used for diagnoses.

The material was peripheral blood mononuclear cells (PBMCs), obtained at new diagnosis, from a patient treated with antithyroid drugs. The sequence was obtained from a woman between 25 and 40 years old with Graves disease. J is TRBJ1-1 and V is TRBV19; no clear D gene. CDR3 DNA: TGTGCCAGGATGAACACTGAAGCTTTCTTT. Its protein product is CARMNTEAFF.